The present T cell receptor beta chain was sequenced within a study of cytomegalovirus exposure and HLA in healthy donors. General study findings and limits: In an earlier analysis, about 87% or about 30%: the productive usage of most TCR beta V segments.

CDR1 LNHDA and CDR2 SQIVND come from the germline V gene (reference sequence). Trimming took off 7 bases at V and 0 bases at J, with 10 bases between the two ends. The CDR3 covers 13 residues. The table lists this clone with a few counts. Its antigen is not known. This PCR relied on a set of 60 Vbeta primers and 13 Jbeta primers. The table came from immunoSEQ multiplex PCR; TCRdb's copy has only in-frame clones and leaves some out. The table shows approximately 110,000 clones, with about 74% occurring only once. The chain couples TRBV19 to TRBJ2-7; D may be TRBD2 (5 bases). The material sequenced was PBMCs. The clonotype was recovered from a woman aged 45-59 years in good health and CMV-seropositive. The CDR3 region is CASKASSSYEQYF. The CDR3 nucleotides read TGTGCCAGTAAAGCTAGCAGCTCCTACGAGCAGTACTTC.